The T cell receptor (beta chain) described here comes from a study of shared T cell receptors in the human thymus. The CDR3 is made up of 14 amino acids. V shed 6 bases, J shed 10 bases, and the junction held 10 bases outside the gene matches. The germline V gene has CDR1 MDHEN and CDR2 SYDVKM. The data were produced by immunoSEQ multiplex PCR, yet TCRdb's version contains in-frame clones alone and is incomplete. The sample carries hundreds of thousands of clones, around 82% recorded once. These data were likewise used in another study, on human thymus T cells.

The chain has TRBV28 and TRBJ1-4, with 8 bases matching TRBD1. The sequenced sample was thymocytes. The TCR sequence derives from a boy under three years old with a congenital heart defect. CDR3 nucleotide sequence: TGTGCCAGCAGACTTCTTGGACAGGGTGGAAAACTGTTTTTT. This translates into CASRLLGQGGKLFF. Drawing the rest from reference TRBV28 and TRBJ1-4, the complete variable domain is DVKVTQSSRYLVKRTGEKVFLECVQDMDHENMFWYRQDPGLGLRLIYFSYDVKMKEKGDIPEGYSVSREKKERFSLILESASTNQTSMYLCASRLLGQGGKLFFGSGTQLSVL.